This entry lists 11 T cell receptor beta chains sequenced from one sample in a study of beta chain features in type 1 diabetes. Investigators reverse transcribed all isolated RNA, so they sequenced expressed TCRB transcripts. Method: immunoSEQ multiplex PCR; TCRdb's copy keeps in-frame clones and lacks some. The sample gives about half a million clones, approximately 30% of which show up once; about 0.065% is in the top ten. Source material: naive CD4+ T cells from blood. The receptors stem from a man aged 18 to 30 in good health.

This clone occurred a few times. Other DNA sequences of this sample code for an identical CDR3. The V call is TRBV30, the J call TRBJ1-5, with D perhaps TRBD1 (6 bases). Germline V gene sequence: CDR1 GTSNPN, CDR2 SVGIG (reference sequence). V dropped 3 bases and J dropped 6 bases, with 9 bases sitting between them. CDR3 length: 12 amino acids. CDR3 sequence (DNA): TGTGCCTGGAGCTCAGGGGTTCAGCCCCAGCATTTT. Translation: CAWSSGVQPQHF.

This clone was counted between two and nine times. Distinct nucleotide sequences in the sample also encode this CDR3. V and J are TRBV5-1 and TRBJ2-7; TRBD1 is a possible D gene (5 bases). With 0 bases removed from V and 7 bases from J, the gap between germline ends came to 5 bases. Germline V gene sequence: CDR1 SGHRS, CDR2 YFSETQ. The CDR3 runs to 11 residues. DNA of the CDR3: TGCGCCAGCAGCTTGGCAGGGGAGCAGTACTTC. Its protein is CASSLAGEQYF.

The chain uses TRBV9 and TRBJ2-1; 8 positions agree with TRBD1. From germline, CDR1 is SGDLS and CDR2 YYNGEE. J lost 9 bases, V lost 0 bases, and 8 bases had no gene match. CDR3 length: 15 residues. CDR3 sequence (DNA): TGTGCCAGCAGCGTAGGTAGACAGGGGTTCGGTGAGCAGTTCTTC. It is translated as CASSVGRQGFGEQFF.

The CDR3 DNA sequence: TGTGCCAGCAGCTTTAGGACTAGCCAAGAGACCCAGTACTTC. Its protein product is CASSFRTSQETQYF. The V and J genes are TRBV7-2 and TRBJ2-5; TRBD2 agrees at 7 bases. The V segment lost 3 bases and the J segment 1 base; nucleotides outside the gene matches: 2. The germline V gene has CDR1 SGHTA and CDR2 FQGNSA. The CDR3 spans 14 residues.

This clone was counted a few times. V usage is TRBV7-9 and J usage is TRBJ1-4, with D perhaps TRBD1 (5 bases). The V and J ends lost 7 bases and 7 bases respectively, with 13 bases between them. The germline gives CDR1 SEHNR, CDR2 FQNEAQ (reference sequence). This CDR3 contains 13 residues. Here the CDR3 reads CASNRGLSEKLFF. Here the CDR3 DNA reads TGTGCCAGCAATAGGGGCTTGAGTGAAAAACTGTTTTTT.

This clone has only a few counts. This chain links TRBV30 with TRBJ2-2; D gene ambiguous. The germline V gene has CDR1 GTSNPN and CDR2 SVGIG (reference sequence). Trimming left V 1 base short and J 4 bases short, with 13 bases between. The CDR3 has 15 residues. CDR3 bases: TGTGCCTGGAGTGGCGAGACTCCCCGCACCGGGGAGCTGTTTTTT. Translation: CAWSGETPRTGELFF.

The chain couples TRBV30 to TRBJ2-2; 7 nucleotides line up with TRBD1. Per the germline V gene, CDR1 is GTSNPN and CDR2 is SVGIG (reference sequence). V lost 2 bases, J lost 7 bases, and 7 bases stayed unmatched. The CDR3 spans 14 residues. The CDR3 loop is CAWSFGTVDGELFF. DNA of the CDR3: TGTGCCTGGAGTTTCGGGACAGTGGACGGGGAGCTGTTTTTT.

This clone was seen only a few times. The CDR3 nucleotides are TGTGCCAGCGGCACGGTTCTCCGGGAGACCCAGTACTTC. Amino acid sequence: CASGTVLRETQYF. This chain uses TRBV7-2 with TRBJ2-5; D is ambiguous. CDR1 and CDR2 from the germline V gene are SGHTA and FQGNSA. The CDR3 consists of 13 residues. Trimming pared 8 bases from V and 5 bases from J, leaving 15 bases between. Full variable domain (rest looked up from reference TRBV7-2 and TRBJ2-5): GAGVSQSPSNKVTEKGKDVELRCDPISGHTALYWYRQSLGQGLEFLIYFQGNSAPDKSGLPSDRFSAERTGGSVSTLTIQRTQQEDSAVYLCASGTVLRETQYFGPGTRLLVL.

The CDR3 DNA sequence: TGTGCCAGCAGCTCAACTAGCGGGACTAGCACAGATACGCAGTATTTT. As protein: CASSSTSGTSTDTQYF. This sequence joins TRBV7-2 and TRBJ2-3; 10 bases match TRBD2. The germline gives CDR1 SGHTA, CDR2 FQGNSA. The CDR3 has 16 amino acids. V dropped 4 bases and J dropped 0; count of bases not matched to a gene: 4.

This clone occurred a few times. The chain links TRBV7-9 to TRBJ1-4; no definite D call. The CDR3 sequence is 14 residues long. CDR1 SEHNR and CDR2 FQNEAQ come from the germline V gene (reference sequence). Deletions cut 0 bases from V and 8 bases from J, with 10 bases between. The CDR3 coding sequence is TGTGCCAGCAGCTTAGCAGGGATTGGAGAAAAACTGTTTTTT. Translating gives CASSLAGIGEKLFF.

CDR3 sequence (DNA): TGTGCCAGCAGCTTATGGCGTAACACTGAAGCTTTCTTT. Translated: CASSLWRNTEAFF. The rearrangement uses TRBV7-9 and TRBJ1-1; no clear D gene. Germline V gene data show CDR1 as SEHNR and CDR2 as FQNEAQ (reference sequence). The V end lost 2 bases, the J end lost 2 bases, and 6 bases lay between the germline ends. This CDR3 spans 13 amino acids. The full variable domain, completed using reference TRBV7-9 and TRBJ1-1, is DTGVSQNPRHKITKRGQNVTFRCDPISEHNRLYWYRQTLGQGPEFLTYFQNEAQLEKSRLLSDRFSAERPKGSFSTLEIQRTEQGDSAMYLCASSLWRNTEAFFGQGTRLTVV.